Below, 2 T cell receptor beta chains from the same sample are listed, as sequenced in a study of T cell repertoires in cytomegalovirus infection. TCRdb reanalysed the reads using MiXCR and keeps one entry per CDR3 protein. The profile shows roughly 230,000 distinct CDR3 sequences, 12% of them singletons. Sequenced input: PBMCs. These receptors were taken from a human donor in good health (CMV status not recorded). Some clones in this sample may be carry-over from other donors' samples.

There are a few counts of this clonotype. The chain combines TRBV18 with TRBJ2-2; TRBD1 aligns across 7 bases. CDR1 is KGHSH and CDR2 is LQKENI in the germline V gene. The CDR3 length is 15 residues. Trimming cost V 6 bases and J 4 bases; bases outside gene matches: 8. The CDR3 loop reads CASSPSQGTTGELFF. The CDR3 coding sequence is TGTGCCAGCTCGCCCTCACAGGGGACCACCGGGGAGCTGTTTTTT.

This clonotype showed up just a few times. This chain uses TRBV28 with TRBJ2-1; D is unclear. Germline CDR1 and CDR2: MDHEN and SYDVKM. Trimming cost V 2 bases and J 4 bases, with 12 bases left between them. This CDR3 is built from 15 residues. CDR3 protein: CASSLAMDGYNEQFF. For the CDR3, the DNA is TGTGCCAGCAGTTTAGCAATGGACGGTTACAATGAGCAGTTCTTC.